The next 21 T cell receptor beta chains were all read from a single sample in a study of shared clonotypes between healthy human individuals. Profiled with immunoSEQ multiplex PCR; TCRdb holds only in-frame clones, not every one. Counted here are roughly 1,100,000 clones, approximately 70% occurring once; the ten biggest clones make up roughly 1.5%. Input material: memory CD4+ T cells sorted from blood. Documented subset: CD45RA-negative fraction. The receptors were gathered from a man between 18 and 35 years old in good health.

The chain carries TRBV15 and TRBJ1-6; 8 bases fit TRBD1. The V and J ends lost 5 bases and 2 bases, in that order; junction bases with no gene match: 26. The V gene's germline CDR1 is LNHNV and CDR2 YYDKDF (reference sequence). There are 23 residues in the CDR3. This chain's CDR3 is CATSRGAGTGKTTTMAYNSPLHF. The CDR3 bases are TGTGCCACCAGCCGGGGGGCCGGGACAGGCAAAACAACGACCATGGCCTATAATTCACCCCTCCACTTT.

The rearrangement uses TRBV6-6 and TRBJ1-6; perhaps TRBD1 as D (6 bases). This CDR3 region has 14 residues. V lost 6 bases and J lost 5, with 11 bases in between. Germline CDR1 and CDR2: MNHNY and SVGAGI (reference sequence). The CDR3 loop is CASSRQEHNSPLHF. DNA of the CDR3: TGTGCCAGCAGCCGACAGGAACATAATTCACCCCTCCACTTT.

As regards this clone: A junction boundary mismatches the germline segment, possibly from a read error. This chain uses TRBV5-1 with TRBJ2-3; 7 bases agree with TRBD1. Germline CDR1 is SGHRS and CDR2 is YFSETQ. The CDR3 length is 17 residues. CDR3 in amino acids: CASSPGQSYFEADAQYF. The CDR3 DNA follows: TGCGCCAGCAGCCCGGGACAGAGCTACTTCGAAGCAGATGCGCAGTATTTT.

A single count supports this clone. This may be a read error, as it is one base from a much larger clone. The genes are TRBV5-1 and TRBJ2-2; D uncertain. Looked up from germline, CDR1 is SGHRS and CDR2 is YFSETQ. The CDR3 contains 14 residues. The V gene lost 2 bases and the J gene lost 4 bases, with 9 bases spanning the gap. The CDR3, as DNA: TGCGCCAGCAGCTTCGACGTGGGCACCGGGGAGCTGTTTTTT. Encoded protein: CASSFDVGTGELFF.

The chain links TRBV4-1 to TRBJ1-2; D unclear. The CDR3 is 15 amino acids. Trimming left V 1 base short and J 8 bases short, with 17 bases between. Germline values: CDR1 MGHRA, CDR2 YSYEKL. The CDR3 is CASSQGSKGIEGYTF. The DNA for the CDR3 is TGCGCCAGCAGCCAAGGGAGTAAGGGCATAGAGGGCTACACCTTC.

A note on this clone: A read error is possible here, since a much larger clone lies one base away. This same CDR3 is encoded by further DNA sequences in the sample. The chain combines TRBV28 with TRBJ2-3, with D possibly being TRBD1 (6 bases). Germline V CDR1 and CDR2: MDHEN, SYDVKM. The length of the CDR3 is 14 residues. CDR3 in DNA: TGTGCCAGCAGTACATACAGGGCGGCAGATACGCAATATTTT. Its protein product is CASSTYRAADTQYF.

V usage is TRBV19 and J usage is TRBJ2-7; D is possibly TRBD1 (6 bases). There are 16 residues in the CDR3. Germline V gene lookup returns CDR1 LNHDA and CDR2 SQIVND (reference sequence). Trimming removed 5 bases from V and 4 bases from J, with 21 bases in between. CDR3 residues: CASSPAGSGGIYEQYF. CDR3 coding DNA: TGTGCCAGTAGTCCTGCCGGGTCTGGGGGCATATACGAGCAGTACTTC.

The chain carries TRBV9 and TRBJ1-1; 7 nucleotides match TRBD1. Trimming took 2 bases from V and 2 from J; bases not matched to a gene: 3. Germline-derived CDR1 and CDR2 are SGDLS and YYNGEE. The CDR3 has 14 amino acids. The CDR3 sequence: CASSVRDSNTEAFF. CDR3 sequence (DNA): TGTGCCAGCAGCGTCCGGGACAGTAACACTGAAGCTTTCTTT.

The chain joins TRBV10-3 to TRBJ1-2; D gene unclear. The CDR3 contains 13 residues. The V and J ends lost 4 bases and 2 bases respectively, with 8 bases between them. The germline gives CDR1 ENHRY, CDR2 SYGVKD. This CDR3 reads CAISVEGNYGYTF. Written as DNA, the CDR3 is TGTGCCATCAGTGTTGAGGGCAACTATGGCTACACCTTC.

The chain recombines TRBV6-6 with TRBJ1-3; D unclear. V lost 7 bases and J 0 bases, leaving 13 bases between the germline ends. The CDR3 runs 15 residues. Germline V CDR1 and CDR2: MNHNY, SVGAGI (reference sequence). CDR3 protein: CASTVDGRSGNTIYF. The DNA for the CDR3 is TGTGCCAGCACGGTCGACGGCCGCTCTGGAAACACCATATATTTT.

The chain carries TRBV9 and TRBJ1-2, with 9 bases identical to TRBD1. The CDR3 contains 15 residues. Germline CDR1 and CDR2: SGDLS and YYNGEE. V was pared by 4 bases and J by 8 bases, with 12 bases of the junction left unmatched. CDR3 in DNA: TGTGCCAGCAGCCCGGGACAGGGAGTCTCCAGGGGCTACACCTTC. It encodes CASSPGQGVSRGYTF.

The gene calls are TRBV2 and TRBJ2-3; a weak D match, TRBD2 (6 bases). The CDR3 has 14 residues. Per germline, CDR1 SNHLY and CDR2 FYNNEI. V was shortened by 5 bases and J by 0 bases, with 9 bases between the two germline ends. The CDR3 nucleotides are TGTGCCAGCAGTCGACTAGTGAGCACAGATACGCAGTATTTT. Translating gives CASSRLVSTDTQYF.

Here the CDR3 DNA reads TGTGCCAGCAGCTCTTCGACTCCTGGGGGCCGTACTGAAGCTTTCTTT. Translating it yields CASSSSTPGGRTEAFF. The chain joins TRBV5-8 to TRBJ1-1; possible D gene TRBD1, 6 bases. V dropped 3 bases and J dropped 5 bases, with 20 bases sitting between them. CDR3 size: 16 residues. Germline V CDR1 and CDR2: SGHTS, YDEGEE.

The chain links TRBV6-1 to TRBJ2-2, with a weak D call TRBD1 (5 bases). CDR1 is MNHNS and CDR2 is SASEGT in the germline V gene. The CDR3 length is 14 residues. Trimming stripped 7 bases from V and 2 bases from J, with 11 bases between. The CDR3 loop reads CASTHRFNTGELFF. The DNA of the CDR3 is TGTGCCAGCACACACAGGTTTAACACCGGGGAGCTGTTTTTT.

The V call is TRBV30, the J call TRBJ2-5, with 9 bases fitting TRBD1. This CDR3 region has 15 residues. With V trimmed by 3 bases and J by 5 bases, 10 bases remained unmatched. Germline V CDR1 and CDR2: GTSNPN, SVGIG (reference sequence). DNA for the CDR3: TGTGCCTGGAGCCACGGACAGGGGAGGGGTGAGACCCAGTACTTC. As protein: CAWSHGQGRGETQYF.

This clone appeared once. This rearrangement joins TRBV5-1 to TRBJ1-2; 9 positions match TRBD1. This CDR3 spans 17 amino acids. After removal of 3 bases from V and 2 bases from J, the junction contained 11 bases not matched to a gene. Germline V CDR1 and CDR2: SGHRS, YFSETQ. The CDR3 DNA is TGCGCCAGCAGCTCGATACCACCGGGGACAGGGAACTATGGCTACACCTTC. It encodes CASSSIPPGTGNYGYTF.

In its sample, this clone was seen once. The chain recombines TRBV30 with TRBJ1-6; 7 nucleotides agree with TRBD1. This CDR3 contains 15 residues. CDR1 and CDR2 (germline): GTSNPN, SVGIG (reference sequence). V was pared by 0 bases and J by 10 bases, with 9 bases of the junction left unmatched. The DNA for the CDR3 is TGTGCCTGGAGTGTACCAGGGGGGGGAGGGTCACCCCTCCACTTT. Its protein product is CAWSVPGGGGSPLHF.

This clone was found once. The genes are TRBV6-1 and TRBJ2-2, with D possibly being TRBD1 (5 bases). The germline V gene has CDR1 MNHNS and CDR2 SASEGT. The CDR3 covers 14 residues. The V and J ends lost 7 bases and 5 bases respectively, with 14 bases between them. The CDR3 nucleotides are TGTGCCAGCACAGGGCAGCCATTAACCGGGGAGCTGTTTTTT. This gives the protein CASTGQPLTGELFF.

V usage is TRBV4-3 and J usage is TRBJ2-5, with TRBD1 as a possible D gene (5 bases). Germline V gene data show CDR1 as LGHNA and CDR2 as YSLEER. The CDR3 consists of 17 residues. V lost 4 bases to trimming and J lost 2 bases, with 20 bases between them. The CDR3 loop reads CASSRDFQGWEQETQYF. CDR3 in DNA: TGCGCCAGCAGCCGAGACTTTCAGGGTTGGGAACAAGAGACCCAGTACTTC.

Notes on this clone: Other DNA sequences in this sample translate to the same CDR3. The chain has TRBV11-1 and TRBJ1-1; D remains unclear. The CDR3 covers 13 residues. Trimming removed 1 base at V and 2 bases at J, with 5 bases between. CDR1 and CDR2 from the germline V gene are SGHAT and FQDESV (reference sequence). The CDR3 loop reads CASSLEANTEAFF. CDR3 nucleotides: TGTGCCAGCAGCTTAGAGGCTAACACTGAAGCTTTCTTT. Combining the CDR3 with reference TRBV11-1 and TRBJ1-1 gives the whole variable domain EAEVAQSPRYKITEKSQAVAFWCDPISGHATLYWYRQILGQGPELLVQFQDESVVDDSQLPKDRFSAERLKGVDSTLKIQPAELGDSAMYLCASSLEANTEAFFGQGTRLTVV.

As for this clone: The same CDR3 is also encoded by other DNA sequences in this sample. The chain is built from TRBV5-1 and TRBJ2-5; no reliable D call. Trimming took off 0 bases at V and 1 base at J, with 10 bases between the two ends. Per the germline V gene, CDR1 is SGHRS and CDR2 is YFSETQ. CDR3 length: 15 residues. This CDR3 reads CASSLEGRVQETQYF. CDR3 in DNA: TGCGCCAGCAGCTTGGAGGGAAGGGTCCAAGAGACCCAGTACTTC. Variable domain in full (rest from reference TRBV5-1 and TRBJ2-5): KAGVTQTPRYLIKTRGQQVTLSCSPISGHRSVSWYQQTPGQGLQFLFEYFSETQRNKGNFPGRFSGRQFSNSRSEMNVSTLELGDSALYLCASSLEGRVQETQYFGPGTRLLVL.